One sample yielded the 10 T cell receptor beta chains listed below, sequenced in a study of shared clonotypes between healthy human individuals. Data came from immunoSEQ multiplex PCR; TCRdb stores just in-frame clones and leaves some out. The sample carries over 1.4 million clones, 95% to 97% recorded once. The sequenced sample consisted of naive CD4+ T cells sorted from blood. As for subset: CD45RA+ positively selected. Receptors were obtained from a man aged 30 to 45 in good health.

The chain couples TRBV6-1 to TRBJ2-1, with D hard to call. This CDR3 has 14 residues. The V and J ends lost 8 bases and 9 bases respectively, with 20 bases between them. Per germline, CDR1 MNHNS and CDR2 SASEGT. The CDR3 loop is CASWTSGPWGEQFF. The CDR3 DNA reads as TGTGCCAGCTGGACCTCCGGCCCATGGGGTGAGCAGTTCTTC.

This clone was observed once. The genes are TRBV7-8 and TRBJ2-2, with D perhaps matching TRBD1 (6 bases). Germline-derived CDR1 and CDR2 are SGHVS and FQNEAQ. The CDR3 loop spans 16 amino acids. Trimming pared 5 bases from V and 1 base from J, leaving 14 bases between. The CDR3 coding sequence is TGTGCCAGCAGCCGCCCCCGGGACATGAACACCGGGGAGCTGTTTTTT. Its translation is CASSRPRDMNTGELFF.

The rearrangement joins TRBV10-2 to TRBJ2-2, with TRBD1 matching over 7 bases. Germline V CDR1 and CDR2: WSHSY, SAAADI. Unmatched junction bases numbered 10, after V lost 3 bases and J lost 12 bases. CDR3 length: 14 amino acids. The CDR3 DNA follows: TGCGCCAGCAGTGACGGACAGGTCAGGAGGAAGCTGTTTTTT. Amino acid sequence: CASSDGQVRRKLFF.

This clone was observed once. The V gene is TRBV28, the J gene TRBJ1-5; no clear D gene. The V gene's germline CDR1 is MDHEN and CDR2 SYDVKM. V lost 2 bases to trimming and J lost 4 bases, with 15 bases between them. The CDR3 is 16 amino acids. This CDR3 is CASSLIDRRRNQPQHF. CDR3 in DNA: TGTGCCAGCAGTTTAATCGACCGGCGTAGGAATCAGCCCCAGCATTTT.

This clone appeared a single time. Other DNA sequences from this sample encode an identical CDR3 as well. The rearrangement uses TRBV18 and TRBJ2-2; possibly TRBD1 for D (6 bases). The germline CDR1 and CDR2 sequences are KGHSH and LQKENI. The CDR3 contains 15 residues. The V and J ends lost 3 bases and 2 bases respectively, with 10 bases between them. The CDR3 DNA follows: TGTGCCAGCTCACCGCGGACAGCCAACACCGGGGAGCTGTTTTTT. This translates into CASSPRTANTGELFF.

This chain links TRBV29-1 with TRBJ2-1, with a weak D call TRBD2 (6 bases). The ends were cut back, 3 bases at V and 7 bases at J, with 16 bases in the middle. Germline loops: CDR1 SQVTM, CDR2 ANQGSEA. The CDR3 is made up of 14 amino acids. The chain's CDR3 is CSVDRSGVQNEQFF. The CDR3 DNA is TGCAGCGTTGACCGTAGCGGCGTACAAAATGAGCAGTTCTTC.

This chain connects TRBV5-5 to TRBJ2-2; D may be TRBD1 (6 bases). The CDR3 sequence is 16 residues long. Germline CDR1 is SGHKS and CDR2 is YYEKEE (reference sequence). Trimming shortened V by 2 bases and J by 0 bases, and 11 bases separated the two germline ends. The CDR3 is CASSFRGHSNTGELFF. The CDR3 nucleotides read TGTGCCAGCAGCTTTAGGGGACATTCGAACACCGGGGAGCTGTTTTTT.

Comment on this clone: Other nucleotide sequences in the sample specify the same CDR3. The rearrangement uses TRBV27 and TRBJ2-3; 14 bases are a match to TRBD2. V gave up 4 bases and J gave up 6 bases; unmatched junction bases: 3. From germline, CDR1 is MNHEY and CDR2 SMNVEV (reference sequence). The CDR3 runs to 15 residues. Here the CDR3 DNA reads TGTGCCAGCAGTTGGACTAGCGGGAGGACGGATACGCAGTATTTT. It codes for CASSWTSGRTDTQYF.

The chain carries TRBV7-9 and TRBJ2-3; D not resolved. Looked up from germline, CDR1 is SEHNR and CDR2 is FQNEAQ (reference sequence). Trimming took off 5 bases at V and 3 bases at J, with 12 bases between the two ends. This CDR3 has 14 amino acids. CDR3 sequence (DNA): TGTGCCAGCAGCAACCCCCCATTAACAGATACGCAGTATTTT. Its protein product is CASSNPPLTDTQYF.

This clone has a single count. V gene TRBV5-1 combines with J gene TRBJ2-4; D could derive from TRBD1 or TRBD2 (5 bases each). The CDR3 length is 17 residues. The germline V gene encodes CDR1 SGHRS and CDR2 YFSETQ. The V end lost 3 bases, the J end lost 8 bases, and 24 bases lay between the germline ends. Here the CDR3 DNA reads TGCGCCAGCAGCTGGGTGGGTTCCGGGACCCAACGATACATTCAGTACTTC. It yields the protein CASSWVGSGTQRYIQYF.